This TCR beta chain was captured in a study of Graves' ophthalmopathy and Graves' hyperthyroidism. Amplification from RNA transcripts yielded the TCR beta CDR3 regions. HTBI-primed RT-PCR formed the first round, and a multiplex PCR formed the second. In TCRdb, the multiplex PCR reads were re-called with MiXCR into one record per CDR3 protein. Of hundreds of thousands of distinct CDR3 sequences detected, less than 20% appear once; the ten largest clones hold around 6.6%. This clonotype appeared many times. The CDR3 loop spans 16 amino acids. V lost 6 bases and J 0 bases, leaving 14 bases between the germline ends. Germline CDR1 is MNHEY and CDR2 is SVGEGT.

The genes are TRBV6-2 or TRBV6-3 and TRBJ2-2; D tentatively reads TRBD1 or TRBD2 (6 bases each). Sequenced input: peripheral blood. The source of this sequence is a woman between 18 and 29 years old with stable Graves' hyperthyroidism. The CDR3: CASSPRGQANTGELFF. CDR3 coding DNA: TGTGCCAGCAGCCCCCGGGGGCAGGCGAACACCGGGGAGCTGTTTTTT.